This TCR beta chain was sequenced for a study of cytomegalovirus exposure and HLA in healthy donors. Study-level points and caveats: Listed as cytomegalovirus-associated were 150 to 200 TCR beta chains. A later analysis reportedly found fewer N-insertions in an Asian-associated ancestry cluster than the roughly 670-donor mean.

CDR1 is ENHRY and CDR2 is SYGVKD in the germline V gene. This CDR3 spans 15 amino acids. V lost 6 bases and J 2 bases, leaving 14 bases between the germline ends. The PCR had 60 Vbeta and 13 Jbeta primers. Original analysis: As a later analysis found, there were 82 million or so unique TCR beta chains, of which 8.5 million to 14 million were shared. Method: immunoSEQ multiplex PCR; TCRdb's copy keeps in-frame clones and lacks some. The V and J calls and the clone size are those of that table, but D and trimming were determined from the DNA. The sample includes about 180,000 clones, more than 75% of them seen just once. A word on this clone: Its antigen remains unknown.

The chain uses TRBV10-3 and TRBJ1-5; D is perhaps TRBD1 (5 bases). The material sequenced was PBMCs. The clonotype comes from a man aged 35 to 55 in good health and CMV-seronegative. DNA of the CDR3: TGTGCCATCAGATCTGGCAGGGAGGGCAATCAGCCCCAGCATTTT. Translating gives CAIRSGREGNQPQHF.